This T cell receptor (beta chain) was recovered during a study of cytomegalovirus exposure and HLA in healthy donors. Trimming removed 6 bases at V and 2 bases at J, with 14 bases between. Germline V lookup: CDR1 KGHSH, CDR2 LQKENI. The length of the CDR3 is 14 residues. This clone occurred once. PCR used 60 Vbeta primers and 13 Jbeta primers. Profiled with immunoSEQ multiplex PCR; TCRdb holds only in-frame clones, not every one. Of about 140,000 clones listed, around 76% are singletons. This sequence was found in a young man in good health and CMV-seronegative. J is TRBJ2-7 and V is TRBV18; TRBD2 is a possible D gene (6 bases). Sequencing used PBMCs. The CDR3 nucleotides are TGTGCCAGCTCGGAGGGGACGGGAACCTACGAGCAGTACTTC. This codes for CASSEGTGTYEQYF.